One sample yielded the 25 T cell receptor beta chains listed below, sequenced in a study of T cell responses to AZD1222 COVID-19 vaccine (dated by TCRdb to the early 2020s). The library was generated by the immunoSEQ multiplex PCR assay. The immuneACCESS repertoire file appears here via TCRdb, limited to in-frame rearrangements. These files lack a portion of the clones; in checked studies, under half of the deficit traces to unresolved V genes, and the cause of the others is not known. Within this sample are some 90,000 clones, with approximately 90% of them counted one time only. The ten largest clones capture roughly 5.6% of the sample. Taken with the paper, the label for time point translates to: baseline before first vaccination. Taken with the paper, the label for treatment or condition translates to: meningococcal conjugate vaccine given as trial control. The input for sequencing was peripheral blood, taken on day 0 of MenACWY control vaccination. These receptors all come from an adult in good health.

The V call is TRBV2, the J call TRBJ2-3; the D gene could be TRBD1 or TRBD2 (5 bases each). In germline, CDR1 is SNHLY, CDR2 FYNNEI. This CDR3 comprises 15 residues. V was shortened by 5 bases and J by 3 bases, with 15 bases between the two germline ends. Here the CDR3 DNA reads TGTGCCAGCAGTTACGACCCCAGGGAGACAGATACGCAGTATTTT. Translation: CASSYDPRETDTQYF.

The CDR3 DNA follows: TGTGCCAGTACCCCGGGGACAGGGCACGAAAAACTGTTTTTT. Its translation is CASTPGTGHEKLFF. The chain recombines TRBV19 with TRBJ1-4; TRBD1 matches 9 bases. V was pared by 7 bases and J by 8 bases, with 8 bases of the junction left unmatched. Germline V gene sequence: CDR1 LNHDA, CDR2 SQIVND (reference sequence). This CDR3 has 14 amino acids.

This rearrangement joins TRBV19 to TRBJ2-1; 8 bases agree with TRBD2. V gave up 1 base and J gave up 0 bases; unmatched junction bases: 5. Per the germline V gene, CDR1 is LNHDA and CDR2 is SQIVND (reference sequence). This CDR3 region has 17 residues. CDR3 sequence: CASSIVDSGSSYNEQFF. The CDR3 DNA sequence: TGTGCCAGTAGTATAGTGGACAGCGGGAGCTCCTACAATGAGCAGTTCTTC.

This clone came up once. The CDR3: CASSQGGLGADTQYF. CDR3 bases: TGTGCCAGCAGCCAAGGGGGGCTAGGGGCAGATACGCAGTATTTT. The gene calls are TRBV3-1 (or the pseudogene TRBV3-2) and TRBJ2-3; the D gene is possibly TRBD1 (6 bases). The germline V gene encodes CDR1 LGHDT and CDR2 YNNKEL (reference sequence). The V and J ends lost 1 base and 4 bases respectively, with 12 bases between them. The CDR3 consists of 15 residues.

This rearrangement joins TRBV7-8 to TRBJ2-7, with 10 bases aligning to TRBD1. Germline-derived CDR1 and CDR2 are SGHVS and FQNEAQ. The CDR3 contains 15 residues. Losses at the gene ends were 0 bases for V and 2 bases for J; bases not matched to a gene: 1. In DNA, the CDR3 is TGTGCCAGCAGCTTAGCCGGGACAGGGGCCTACGAGCAGTACTTC. Translated, it gives CASSLAGTGAYEQYF.

The J gene is TRBJ1-6, the V gene TRBV4-2; D remains ambiguous. Germline CDR1 is LGHNA and CDR2 is YNFKEQ. V was clipped by 0 bases and J by 9 bases, with 12 bases between them. There are 15 residues in the CDR3. CDR3 nucleotide sequence: TGTGCCAGCAGCCAAGATGGAACAGAGACTTCACCCCTCCACTTT. It codes for CASSQDGTETSPLHF.

The chain is built from TRBV7-2 and TRBJ2-5; 9 nucleotides align to TRBD2. CDR1 is SGHTA, CDR2 FQGNSA, per germline. The V segment lost 4 bases and the J segment 4 bases; nucleotides outside the gene matches: 4. The CDR3 consists of 14 residues. The chain's CDR3 is CASSSGLAVETQYF. CDR3 nucleotide sequence: TGTGCCAGCAGCTCGGGACTAGCTGTAGAGACCCAGTACTTC.

The V call is TRBV27, the J call TRBJ2-3, with D possibly being TRBD1 (6 bases). The CDR3 consists of 16 residues. CDR1 is MNHEY, CDR2 SMNVEV, per germline (reference sequence). The V end lost 1 base, the J end lost 3 bases, and 14 bases lay between the germline ends. The CDR3 region has the DNA TGTGCCAGCAGTTTATTTCAGGGGACGGGGACAGATACGCAGTATTTT. Its protein is CASSLFQGTGTDTQYF.

The V gene is TRBV11-2, the J gene TRBJ1-4; TRBD1 matches 7 bases. CDR1 and CDR2 from the germline V gene are SGHAT and FQNNGV. The CDR3 extends over 13 amino acids. The J segment lost 10 bases and the V segment lost 4 bases, leaving 6 bases of the junction unmatched. This CDR3 is CASSSGTALKLFF. The DNA of the CDR3 is TGTGCCAGCAGCTCCGGGACAGCCTTAAAACTGTTTTTT. Filled out from reference TRBV11-2 and TRBJ1-4, the complete variable domain reads EAGVAQSPRYKIIEKRQSVAFWCNPISGHATLYWYQQILGQGPKLLIQFQNNGVVDDSQLPKDRFSAERLKGVDSTLKIQPAKLEDSAVYLCASSSGTALKLFFGSGTQLSVL.

The CDR3 reads CASSSTPGYSNQPQHF. CDR3 bases: TGTGCCAGCTCTTCTACCCCCGGGTATAGCAATCAGCCCCAGCATTTT. The chain joins TRBV18 to TRBJ1-5; D unclear. The germline V and J ends were trimmed by 6 bases and 0 bases, with 15 bases remaining between them. This CDR3 contains 16 residues. In germline, CDR1 is KGHSH, CDR2 LQKENI.

This chain joins TRBV5-5 and TRBJ2-5, with 9 nucleotides matching TRBD1. V trimming: 4 bases; J trimming: 5 bases; junction bases outside the gene matches: 9. Looked up from germline, CDR1 is SGHKS and CDR2 is YYEKEE (reference sequence). The CDR3 spans 15 residues. The CDR3 region is CASSPSGQGRETQYF. In DNA form, the CDR3 reads TGTGCCAGCAGCCCCTCGGGACAGGGAAGGGAGACCCAGTACTTC.

The chain has TRBV19 and TRBJ2-1; 11 nucleotides line up with TRBD2. This CDR3 region has 16 residues. Germline V gene sequence: CDR1 LNHDA, CDR2 SQIVND (reference sequence). The junction had 6 bases not matched to a gene; V was cut back by 5 bases and J by 3 bases. The chain's CDR3 is CASSFRLAGLYNEQFF. The CDR3 nucleotides are TGTGCCAGTAGTTTCCGACTAGCGGGACTCTACAATGAGCAGTTCTTC.

The V gene is TRBV10-3, the J gene TRBJ1-3; perhaps TRBD1 as D (6 bases). The CDR3 has 15 amino acids. Between the trimmed V and J ends, which lost 11 bases and 4 bases, there was a span of 21 bases. Germline V gives CDR1 ENHRY, CDR2 SYGVKD. The CDR3 nucleotides read TGTGCCCCACCCGCCCCCCCAGGGGACGGAAACACCATATATTTT. Protein sequence: CAPPAPPGDGNTIYF.

By frequency in the sample, this clone is medium-sized. This chain links TRBV9 with TRBJ2-5; 12 positions agree with TRBD2. V lost 0 bases and J lost 3; bases outside the gene matches: 0. The CDR3 runs to 15 residues. CDR1 is SGDLS, CDR2 YYNGEE, per germline. CDR3 in amino acids: CASSVGLAGEETQYF. CDR3 nucleotide sequence: TGTGCCAGCAGCGTAGGACTAGCGGGAGAAGAGACCCAGTACTTC.

The chain couples TRBV7-9 to TRBJ2-7, with 10 bases aligning to TRBD1. CDR1 is SEHNR, CDR2 FQNEAQ, per germline (reference sequence). Germline trimming cut 5 bases from V and 3 bases from J; bases unmatched to any gene: 1. This CDR3 spans 13 amino acids. The CDR3 is CASSGDRGYEQYF. The DNA of the CDR3 is TGTGCCAGCAGCGGGGACAGGGGCTACGAGCAGTACTTC.

This chain links TRBV27 with TRBJ1-1; no clear D gene. CDR1 and CDR2 (germline): MNHEY, SMNVEV (reference sequence). The CDR3 runs to 14 residues. V lost 2 bases, J lost 5 bases, and 12 bases lay in between. CDR3 loop: CASSLDYVGTEAFF. CDR3 in DNA: TGTGCCAGCAGTTTAGACTACGTAGGGACTGAAGCTTTCTTT.

The count of this clone is one. This chain connects TRBV12-3 or TRBV12-4 to TRBJ1-1, with D unclear. Trimming pared 11 bases from V and 4 bases from J, leaving 14 bases between. The CDR3 length is 12 residues. The chain's CDR3 is CASKRGSTEAFF. Here the CDR3 DNA reads TGTGCCTCCAAGCGGGGATCCACTGAAGCTTTCTTT.

The chain recombines TRBV19 with TRBJ1-1; D is undetermined. Trimming removed 5 bases from V and 0 bases from J, with 7 bases in between. Germline loops: CDR1 LNHDA, CDR2 SQIVND (reference sequence). This CDR3 has 13 residues. CDR3 nucleotide sequence: TGTGCCAGTAGTCCCGGACTGAACACTGAAGCTTTCTTT. As protein: CASSPGLNTEAFF.

The J gene is TRBJ2-7, the V gene TRBV6-2 or TRBV6-3; 9 bases are a match to TRBD1. The length of the CDR3 is 17 residues. V was clipped by 6 bases and J by 2 bases; unmatched bases: 14. Germline V gene sequence: CDR1 MNHEY, CDR2 SVGEGT. This chain's CDR3 is CASSPTGGWLSAYEQYF. DNA of the CDR3: TGTGCCAGCAGCCCAACAGGGGGCTGGCTTAGCGCCTACGAGCAGTACTTC.

This rearrangement joins TRBV3-1 (or the pseudogene TRBV3-2) to TRBJ1-1; the D is unclear. With 6 bases removed from V and 7 bases from J, the gap between germline ends came to 9 bases. Germline values: CDR1 LGHDT, CDR2 YNNKEL (reference sequence). CDR3 size: 11 residues. CDR3 amino acids: CASRGYSEAFF. In DNA, the CDR3 is TGTGCCAGCAGGGGTTATAGTGAAGCTTTCTTT.

The rearrangement links TRBV6-5 to TRBJ2-6; D call uncertain. From germline, CDR1 is MNHEY and CDR2 SVGAGI. V lost 11 bases and J lost 2, with 10 bases in between. This CDR3 contains 13 residues. The CDR3 region is CASGFPGANVLTF. The CDR3 DNA sequence: TGTGCCTCCGGGTTTCCTGGGGCCAACGTCCTGACTTTC.

The genes are TRBV24-1 and TRBJ2-3; 7 nucleotides align to TRBD1. Germline V gives CDR1 KGHDR, CDR2 SFDVKD. The CDR3 sequence is 15 residues long. V shed 4 bases and J 5 bases; nucleotides not matched to a gene: 8. Here the CDR3 reads CATSDTRTGGDTQYF. The DNA for the CDR3 is TGTGCCACCAGTGACACCAGGACAGGTGGAGATACGCAGTATTTT.

The chain is built from TRBV5-4 and TRBJ1-1, with 8 bases fitting TRBD1. J gave up 4 bases and V 3 bases, and 8 bases lay outside the gene matches. The CDR3 contains 15 residues. Germline loops: CDR1 SGHNT, CDR2 YYREEE (reference sequence). CDR3 sequence reads: CASSSSDRAATEAFF. The DNA of the CDR3 is TGTGCCAGCAGCTCGTCGGACAGGGCGGCCACTGAAGCTTTCTTT.

This clone has only one observation. The chain is built from TRBV7-9 and TRBJ2-7, with TRBD1 identical over 10 bases. This CDR3 contains 15 residues. The V and J ends lost 2 bases and 4 bases, in that order; junction bases with no gene match: 5. The germline V gene has CDR1 SEHNR and CDR2 FQNEAQ (reference sequence). The CDR3: CASSLQTGGMYEQYF. In nucleotides, the CDR3 is TGTGCCAGCAGCTTACAGACAGGGGGCATGTACGAGCAGTACTTC.

The gene calls are TRBV6-6 and TRBJ2-7; maybe TRBD1 (6 bases). V shed 0 bases and J shed 2 bases, with 11 bases lying between them. CDR3 length equals 15 residues. Germline V gene data show CDR1 as MNHNY and CDR2 as SVGAGI (reference sequence). As DNA, the CDR3 is TGTGCCAGCAGTTACTCGACAGGCAGCACCTACGAGCAGTACTTC. Its protein is CASSYSTGSTYEQYF.